The 5 T cell receptor beta chains in this list originate from one sample, sequenced in a study of molecular identifiers for immune sequencing clone quantification. TCRdb reprocessed the PCR reads with MiXCR, giving one entry per CDR3 protein. This repertoire shows 550,000 to 750,000 distinct CDR3 sequences, just under 20% found once; its top ten account for roughly 0.85%. What was sequenced was naive CD8+ T cells from blood, with Jurkat cell RNA spiked in. Sample subset: FACS-sorted CD8+CD4-CCR7+CD45RA+ naive T cells. Receptors originate from a human donor in good health. Some libraries in this study had Jurkat cell RNA spiked in.

This clonotype came up many times. This chain connects TRBV20-1 to TRBJ2-2, with TRBD1 matching 8 bases. V dropped 3 bases and J dropped 7; count of bases not matched to a gene: 10. Germline V gene lookup returns CDR1 DFQATT and CDR2 SNEGSKA (reference sequence). The CDR3 is made up of 15 amino acids. CDR3 loop: CSASSSDRAGGELFF. CDR3 DNA sequence: TGCAGTGCTAGTTCGTCGGACAGGGCCGGCGGGGAGCTGTTTTTT.

This clonotype came up many times. The chain joins TRBV20-1 to TRBJ2-1, with D tentatively TRBD2 (5 bases). V was pared by 0 bases and J by 0 bases, with 12 bases between. The CDR3 length is 16 residues. The germline CDR1 and CDR2 sequences are DFQATT and SNEGSKA (reference sequence). CDR3 amino acids: CSARDIGGFSYNEQFF. The CDR3 coding sequence is TGCAGTGCTAGAGATATAGGCGGGTTCTCCTACAATGAGCAGTTCTTC.

The table lists this clonotype with many counts. The J gene is TRBJ2-7, the V gene TRBV4-1, with D unresolved. Looked up from germline, CDR1 is MGHRA and CDR2 is YSYEKL. CDR3 size: 16 residues. V gave up 0 bases and J gave up 2 bases, with 14 bases separating them. The CDR3 bases are TGCGCCAGCAGCCAAGATTTTGGGCTGGTAACCTACGAGCAGTACTTC. This gives the protein CASSQDFGLVTYEQYF.

This clonotype came up many times. The chain recombines TRBV27 with TRBJ1-1; TRBD1 matches 9 bases. V was clipped by 6 bases and J by 5 bases; unmatched bases: 7. The germline gives CDR1 MNHEY, CDR2 SMNVEV (reference sequence). This CDR3 is built from 14 residues. CDR3 in amino acids: CASRPNRGLTEAFF. CDR3 nucleotides: TGTGCCAGCAGACCAAACAGGGGGCTGACTGAAGCTTTCTTT.

J is TRBJ2-7 and V is TRBV16; no reliable D call. Germline assignment: CDR1 KGHSY and CDR2 FQNENV. Trimming left V 6 bases short and J 5 bases short, with 14 bases between. The CDR3 is made up of 13 amino acids. The CDR3 DNA is TGTGCCAGCAGTCTAATGGGATCCCACGAGCAGTACTTC. It codes for CASSLMGSHEQYF.